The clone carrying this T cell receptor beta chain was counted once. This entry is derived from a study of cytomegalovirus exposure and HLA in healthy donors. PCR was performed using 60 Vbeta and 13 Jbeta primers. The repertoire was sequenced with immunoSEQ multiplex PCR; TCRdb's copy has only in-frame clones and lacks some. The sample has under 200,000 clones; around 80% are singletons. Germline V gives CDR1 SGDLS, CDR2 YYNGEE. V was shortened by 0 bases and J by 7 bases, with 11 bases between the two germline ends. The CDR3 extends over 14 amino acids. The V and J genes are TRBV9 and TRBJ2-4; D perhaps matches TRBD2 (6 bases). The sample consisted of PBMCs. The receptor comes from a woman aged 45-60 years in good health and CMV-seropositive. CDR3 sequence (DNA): TGTGCCAGCAGCGTAGCGGGGGTAACGAACATTCAGTACTTC. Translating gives CASSVAGVTNIQYF.